Sequencing of this TCR beta chain was carried out in a study of OX40 agonist ivuxolimab in advanced cancers. Sequenced by immunoSEQ multiplex PCR; TCRdb stores in-frame clones only, minus some. The profile shows 30,000 to 35,000 clones, more than 65% of them singletons. The CDR3 has 14 residues. Trimming took 0 bases from V and 6 from J, leaving 9 bases between them. CDR1 is MGHRA and CDR2 is YSYEKL in the germline V gene. This clone is judged medium-sized. Its antigen is as yet unknown. General study results and limits: With doses of 0.1-3.0 mg/kg, partial responders showed among the lowest clonal expansion. Nonresponders, in some cases, also had low normalized T-cell clonal expansion. Antigen specificity of clonally expanded peripheral T cells was not established.

The specimen comprised CD4+ or CD8+ T cells sorted from blood, sampled in a trial of the OX40 agonist ivuxolimab. The chain is built from TRBV4-1 and TRBJ2-1, with D possibly being TRBD2 (6 bases). The clonotype comes from an adult with an advanced solid tumor such as melanoma, head and neck, liver or kidney cancer. The CDR3 spells CASSQDTTSNEQFF. CDR3 DNA: TGCGCCAGCAGCCAAGATACGACTAGCAATGAGCAGTTCTTC.